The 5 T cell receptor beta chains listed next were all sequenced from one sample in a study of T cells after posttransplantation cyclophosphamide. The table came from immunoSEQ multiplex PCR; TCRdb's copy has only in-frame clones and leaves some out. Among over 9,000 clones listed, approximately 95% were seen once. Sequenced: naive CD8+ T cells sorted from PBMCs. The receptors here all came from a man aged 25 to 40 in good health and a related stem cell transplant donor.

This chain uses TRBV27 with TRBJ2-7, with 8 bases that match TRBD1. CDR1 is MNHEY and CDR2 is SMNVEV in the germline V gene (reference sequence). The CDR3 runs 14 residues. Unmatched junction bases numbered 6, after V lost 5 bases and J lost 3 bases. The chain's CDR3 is CASSQGTGGYEQYF. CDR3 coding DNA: TGTGCCAGCAGTCAAGGGACAGGCGGCTACGAGCAGTACTTC.

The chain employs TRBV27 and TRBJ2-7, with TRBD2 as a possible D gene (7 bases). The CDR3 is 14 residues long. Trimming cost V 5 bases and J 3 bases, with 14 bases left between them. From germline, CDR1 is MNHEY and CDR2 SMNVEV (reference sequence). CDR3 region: CASSPSGTHYEQYF. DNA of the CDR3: TGTGCCAGCAGTCCGAGCGGGACACACTACGAGCAGTACTTC.

The CDR3 coding sequence is TGTGCCAGCAGCCCTACGGGGTGGAATGAGCAGTTCTTC. Its protein product is CASSPTGWNEQFF. The chain joins TRBV7-3 to TRBJ2-1; D may be TRBD2 (5 bases). This CDR3 spans 13 amino acids. Per germline, CDR1 SGHTA and CDR2 FQGTGA. The germline V and J ends were trimmed by 5 bases and 7 bases, with 12 bases remaining between them.

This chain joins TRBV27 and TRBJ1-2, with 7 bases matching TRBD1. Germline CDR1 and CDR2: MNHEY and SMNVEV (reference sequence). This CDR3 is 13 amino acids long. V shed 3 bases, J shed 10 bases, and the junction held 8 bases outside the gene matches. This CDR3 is CASSFRRQGDYTF. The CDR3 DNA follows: TGTGCCAGCAGTTTTAGGCGGCAGGGGGACTACACCTTC.

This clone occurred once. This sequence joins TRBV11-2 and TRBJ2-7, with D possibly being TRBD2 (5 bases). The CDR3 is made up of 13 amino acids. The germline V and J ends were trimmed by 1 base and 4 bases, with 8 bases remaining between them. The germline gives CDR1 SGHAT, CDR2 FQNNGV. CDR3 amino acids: CASSLGTLYEQYF. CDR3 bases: TGTGCCAGCAGCTTAGGGACTCTTTACGAGCAGTACTTC. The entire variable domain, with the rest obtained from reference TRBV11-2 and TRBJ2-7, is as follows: EAGVAQSPRYKIIEKRQSVAFWCNPISGHATLYWYQQILGQGPKLLIQFQNNGVVDDSQLPKDRFSAERLKGVDSTLKIQPAKLEDSAVYLCASSLGTLYEQYFGPGTRLTVT.